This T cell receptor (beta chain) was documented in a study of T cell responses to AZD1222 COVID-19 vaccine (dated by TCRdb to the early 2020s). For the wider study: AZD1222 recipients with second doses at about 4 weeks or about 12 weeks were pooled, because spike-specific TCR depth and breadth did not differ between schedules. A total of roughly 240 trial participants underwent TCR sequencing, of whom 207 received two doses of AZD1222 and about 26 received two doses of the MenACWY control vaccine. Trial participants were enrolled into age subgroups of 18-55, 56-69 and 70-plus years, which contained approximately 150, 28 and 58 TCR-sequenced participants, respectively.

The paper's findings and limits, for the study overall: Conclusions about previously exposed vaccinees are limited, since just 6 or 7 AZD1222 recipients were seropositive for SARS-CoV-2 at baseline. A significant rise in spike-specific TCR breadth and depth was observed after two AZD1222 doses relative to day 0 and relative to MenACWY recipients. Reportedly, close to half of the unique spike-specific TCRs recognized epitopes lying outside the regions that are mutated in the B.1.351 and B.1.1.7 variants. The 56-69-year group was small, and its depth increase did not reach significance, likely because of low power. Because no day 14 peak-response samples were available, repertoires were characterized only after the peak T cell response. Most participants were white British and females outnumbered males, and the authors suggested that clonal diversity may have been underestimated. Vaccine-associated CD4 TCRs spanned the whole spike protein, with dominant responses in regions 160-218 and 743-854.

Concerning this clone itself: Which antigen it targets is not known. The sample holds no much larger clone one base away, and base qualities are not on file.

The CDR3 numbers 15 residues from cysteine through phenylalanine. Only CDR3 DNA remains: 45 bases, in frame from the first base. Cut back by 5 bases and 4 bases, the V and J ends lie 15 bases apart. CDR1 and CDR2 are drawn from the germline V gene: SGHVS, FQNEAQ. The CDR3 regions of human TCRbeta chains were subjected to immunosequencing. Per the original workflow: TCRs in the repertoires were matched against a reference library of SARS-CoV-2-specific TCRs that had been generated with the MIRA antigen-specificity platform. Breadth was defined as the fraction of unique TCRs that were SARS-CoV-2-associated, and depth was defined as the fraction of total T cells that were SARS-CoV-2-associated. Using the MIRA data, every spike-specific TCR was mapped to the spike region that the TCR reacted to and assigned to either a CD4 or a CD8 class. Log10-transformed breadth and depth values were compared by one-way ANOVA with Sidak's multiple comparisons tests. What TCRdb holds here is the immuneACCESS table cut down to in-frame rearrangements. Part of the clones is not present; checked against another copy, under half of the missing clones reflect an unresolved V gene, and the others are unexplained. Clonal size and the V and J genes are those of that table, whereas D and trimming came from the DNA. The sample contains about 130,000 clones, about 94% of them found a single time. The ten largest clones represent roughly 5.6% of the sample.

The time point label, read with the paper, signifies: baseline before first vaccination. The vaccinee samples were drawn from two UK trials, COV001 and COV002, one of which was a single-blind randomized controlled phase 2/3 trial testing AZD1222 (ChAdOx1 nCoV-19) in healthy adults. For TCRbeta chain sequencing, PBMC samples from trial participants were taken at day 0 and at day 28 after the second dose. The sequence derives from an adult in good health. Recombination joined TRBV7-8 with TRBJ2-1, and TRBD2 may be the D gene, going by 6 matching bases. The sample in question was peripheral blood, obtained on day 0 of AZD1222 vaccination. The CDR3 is CASSPIASVYNEQFF. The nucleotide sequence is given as TGTGCCAGCAGCCCAATCGCTAGCGTGTACAATGAGCAGTTCTTC. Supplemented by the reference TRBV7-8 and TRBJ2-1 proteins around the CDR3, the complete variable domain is GAGVSQSPRYKVAKRGQDVALRCDPISGHVSLFWYQQALGQGPEFLTYFQNEAQLDKSGLPSDRFFAERPEGSVSTLKIQRTQQEDSAVYLCASSPIASVYNEQFFGPGTRLTVL.